These 14 T cell receptor beta chains share one sample of origin, sequenced in a study of human T cells and chemical hapten exposure. The time point: patch test 2, 6 weeks after DPC sensitization. As to treatment: therapeutic diphenylcyclopropenone sensitization with weekly scalp DPC. TCRdb reprocessed the RACE reads via MiXCR and lists one record per CDR3 protein. This sample has some 150,000 distinct CDR3 sequences, with about 10% found just once. The sample was whole blood, taken in connection with sensitization to the hapten diphenylcyclopropenone (DPC). All receptors come from a woman aged 50 to 60 with alopecia areata. Some clones in this sample may be carry-over from other donors' samples.

There are a few counts of this clonotype. The chain carries TRBV7-9 and TRBJ2-7, with a tentative D call TRBD1 (5 bases). Germline CDR1 SEHNR, CDR2 FQNEAQ (reference sequence). The CDR3 length is 13 residues. Trimming shortened V by 5 bases and J by 6 bases, and 14 bases separated the two germline ends. In nucleotides, the CDR3 is TGTGCCAGCAGCCGGACATCGCCGGGCGAGCAGTACTTC. Amino acids: CASSRTSPGEQYF.

V and J are TRBV6-2 or TRBV6-3 and TRBJ2-3, with 9 positions matching TRBD2. Trimming took 0 bases from V and 5 from J; bases not matched to a gene: 6. The V gene's germline CDR1 is MNHEY and CDR2 SVGEGT. The CDR3 is 16 residues long. CDR3 in amino acids: CASSYSGTSLEDTQYF. CDR3 coding DNA: TGTGCCAGCAGTTACTCCGGGACTAGCCTGGAAGATACGCAGTATTTT.

The chain couples TRBV6-2 or TRBV6-3 to TRBJ2-7, with D unresolved. The germline CDR1 and CDR2 sequences are MNHEY and SVGEGT. V was trimmed by 2 bases and J by 6 bases, leaving 17 bases between them. This CDR3 has 15 amino acids. Written as DNA, the CDR3 is TGTGCCAGCAGTTACATAGCCTCCGGGCTCTCCGAGCAGTACTTC. Its translation is CASSYIASGLSEQYF.

The genes are TRBV28 and TRBJ2-7; TRBD1 might be the D (6 bases). Germline values: CDR1 MDHEN, CDR2 SYDVKM. V was pared by 2 bases and J by 3 bases, with 14 bases between. The CDR3 covers 15 residues. This CDR3 reads CASSLGVGRGYEQYF. CDR3 coding DNA: TGTGCCAGCAGTTTAGGTGTAGGCAGGGGCTACGAGCAGTACTTC.

The rearrangement links TRBV20-1 to TRBJ2-1; TRBD2 matches 7 bases. Trimming at V came to 6 bases and at J to 10 bases, leaving 12 bases not matched to a gene. CDR3 length: 13 residues. CDR1 and CDR2 from the germline V gene are DFQATT and SNEGSKA (reference sequence). The CDR3 here is CSARRTSLEEQFF. Here the CDR3 DNA reads TGCAGTGCCCGACGGACTAGTTTGGAGGAGCAGTTCTTC.

The rearrangement links TRBV11-2 to TRBJ1-1; D remains unclear. There are 15 residues in the CDR3. Trimming removed 0 bases from V and 4 bases from J, with 12 bases in between. Germline V gives CDR1 SGHAT, CDR2 FQNNGV. The CDR3 region has the DNA TGTGCCAGCAGCTTAGACCCAGTCCGAAGCACTGAAGCTTTCTTT. It yields the protein CASSLDPVRSTEAFF.

The chain is built from TRBV4-1 and TRBJ1-5; TRBD1 is a possible D gene (5 bases). V was shortened by 0 bases and J by 3 bases, with 9 bases between the two germline ends. Germline lookup yields CDR1 MGHRA and CDR2 YSYEKL. The CDR3 spans 15 residues. The CDR3 DNA sequence: TGCGCCAGCAGCCAAGAAACCGGGGCCAATCAGCCCCAGCATTTT. This translates into CASSQETGANQPQHF.

This clonotype turned up a few times. The chain links TRBV18 to TRBJ2-7, with 7 bases identical to TRBD2. The germline V gene encodes CDR1 KGHSH and CDR2 LQKENI. This CDR3 is built from 15 residues. V shed 2 bases, J shed 4 bases, and the junction held 8 bases outside the gene matches. CDR3 loop: CASSPGLADAYEQYF. CDR3 DNA: TGTGCCAGCTCACCAGGGCTAGCGGACGCATACGAGCAGTACTTC.

This clonotype was recorded at least ten times. This chain joins TRBV12-3 or TRBV12-4 and TRBJ2-2; D might be TRBD1 (5 bases). V lost 5 bases, J lost 4 bases, and 14 bases lay in between. This CDR3 is built from 15 residues. This CDR3 is CASSAEATGTGELFF. For the CDR3, the DNA is TGTGCCAGCAGTGCAGAGGCAACAGGCACCGGGGAGCTGTTTTTT.

The V and J genes are TRBV20-1 and TRBJ2-1; D tentatively reads TRBD1 or TRBD2 (5 bases each). The CDR3 is 14 residues long. Between the trimmed V and J ends, which lost 0 bases and 5 bases, there was a span of 11 bases. Germline V gives CDR1 DFQATT, CDR2 SNEGSKA (reference sequence). The CDR3 loop reads CSARDRRGHNEQFF. The CDR3 region has the DNA TGCAGTGCTAGAGATCGAAGGGGACACAATGAGCAGTTCTTC.

The genes are TRBV7-3 and TRBJ2-2; 9 bases align to TRBD1. The CDR3 covers 17 residues. Germline V gene data show CDR1 as SGHTA and CDR2 as FQGTGA. J gave up 5 bases and V 5 bases, and 12 bases lay outside the gene matches. The CDR3 protein is CASSRNSGQGPTGELFF. CDR3 nucleotides: TGTGCCAGCAGCCGCAACTCGGGACAGGGACCGACCGGGGAGCTGTTTTTT.

This rearrangement joins TRBV10-2 to TRBJ2-1; no reliable D call. CDR3 size: 15 residues. V dropped 7 bases and J dropped 0 bases, with 13 bases sitting between them. In germline, CDR1 is WSHSY, CDR2 SAAADI. In DNA, the CDR3 is TGCGCCAGCATCGAACACGTGAGCTCCTACAATGAGCAGTTCTTC. Protein: CASIEHVSSYNEQFF.

This clonotype was seen once. The V gene is TRBV24-1, the J gene TRBJ2-1, with D possibly matching TRBD1 (6 bases). This CDR3 is built from 16 residues. Trimming pared 1 base from V and 7 bases from J, leaving 16 bases between. Germline CDR1 reads KGHDR; CDR2 reads SFDVKD. CDR3 sequence reads: CATSDFREGELNEQFF. In DNA form, the CDR3 reads TGTGCCACCAGTGATTTTCGAGAGGGGGAGCTAAATGAGCAGTTCTTC.

The rearrangement uses TRBV21-1 and TRBJ2-5; the table's D call TRBD1 went unverified against the DNA. TRBV21-1 is designated a pseudogene. The CDR3 is 15 amino acids. CDR3 region: CASSMRPGVQETQYF. The CDR3 DNA sequence: TGTGCCAGCAGCATGCGTCCCGGGGTTCAAGAGACCCAGTACTTC.